These T cell receptor beta chains were read from a single sample in a study of cytomegalovirus exposure and HLA in healthy donors. This table comes from immunoSEQ multiplex PCR, and its TCRdb copy is limited to in-frame clones, with some not included. This table holds some 200,000 clones, 80% to 85% found once. Sequencing input: PBMCs. Receptors originate from a woman aged 45-59 years in good health and CMV-seropositive. Each CDR3 is given with its conserved first and last residue. D genes are given only for firm matches. Size is omitted from some rows. Given values are once, few, many or a class for expanded clones.

j_call,d_call,v_call,clone_size,cdr3_nt,cdr3_aa
TRBJ2-3,.,TRBV19,once,TGTGCCAGTAAACAGGGAGCGGAAGGATGGGATACGCAGTATTTT,CASKQGAEGWDTQYF
TRBJ2-1,TRBD2,TRBV9,.,TGTGCCAGTTCCAGGACTAGCGGGAGGGGGAATGAGCAGTTCTTC,CASSRTSGRGNEQFF
TRBJ2-5,.,TRBV19,.,TGTGCCAGTAGTTTGGCGGACCAAGAGACCCAGTACTTC,CASSLADQETQYF
TRBJ2-1,.,TRBV19,few,TGTGCCAGCAGCTGGACAACGGGCAATGAGCAGTTCTTC,CASSWTTGNEQFF
TRBJ2-5,TRBD1,TRBV11-1,once,TGTGCCAGCAGCCGCGACAGGGTGGGGACCCAGTACTTC,CASSRDRVGTQYF
TRBJ2-3,.,TRBV7-9,.,TGTGCCAGCAGCTTCCAGAAGGATACGCAGTATTTT,CASSFQKDTQYF
TRBJ2-5,TRBD2,TRBV5-1,few,TGCGCCAGCAGCTTGGCCGGGACTAGCGGTGCCCAAGAGACCCAGTACTTC,CASSLAGTSGAQETQYF
TRBJ1-2,TRBD1,TRBV5-1,.,TGCGCCAGCACCCCCCTCCAGGGGGAGGAGAGCTATGGCTACACCTTC,CASTPLQGEESYGYTF
TRBJ2-7,.,TRBV5-8,.,TGTGCCAGTAAACCGGGACACCACTCCTACGAGCAGTACTTC,CASKPGHHSYEQYF
TRBJ1-3,.,TRBV5-1,.,TGCGCCAGCACCGGGAGCTCTGGAAACACCATATATTTT,CASTGSSGNTIYF
TRBJ2-3,TRBD2,TRBV14,.,TGTGCCAGCAGCCTCTTACTAGCGGGGGGCTGGGATACGCAGTATTTT,CASSLLLAGGWDTQYF
TRBJ2-7,.,TRBV10-3,.,TGTGCCATCAGTGAGTCAGGGCAGGGTTCCTCCTACGAGCAGTACTTC,CAISESGQGSSYEQYF
TRBJ2-3,.,TRBV4-3,once,TGCGCCAGCAGCCAAGTGGGCACCGATACGCAGTATTTT,CASSQVGTDTQYF
TRBJ1-2,TRBD1,TRBV28,.,TGTGCCAGCACCCTCGGAGGGACAGGGCTTAACTATGGCTACACCTTC,CASTLGGTGLNYGYTF
TRBJ1-4,.,TRBV4-1,.,TGCGCCAGCAGCCAAGCCAAACGTAGGGGTACTAATGAAAAACTGTTTTTT,CASSQAKRRGTNEKLFF
TRBJ2-7,TRBD2,TRBV4-1,.,TGCGCCAGCAGCCAAGTGTCGGGAGGTCAGTACTTC,CASSQVSGGQYF